This T cell receptor beta chain originates from a study of blood T cell repertoires in COVID-19. Study details: Whether acute or convalescent, the COVID-19 samples came from the United States, Italy and Spain.

Profiled with immunoSEQ multiplex PCR; TCRdb holds only in-frame clones, not every one. The sample contains hundreds of thousands of clones, 83% of which appear only once. This receptor was identified in a woman between 45 and 65 years old who had recovered from COVID-19. The sample was peripheral blood.

The CDR3 here is CASSQDPLFGGTEAFF. In DNA form, the CDR3 reads TGCGCCAGCAGCCAAGACCCCTTATTCGGGGGGACTGAAGCTTTCTTT. The rearrangement uses TRBV4-1 and TRBJ1-1; a weak D match, TRBD1 (5 bases). CDR1 is MGHRA and CDR2 is YSYEKL in the germline V gene. This CDR3 has 16 amino acids. The V end lost 0 bases, the J end lost 5 bases, and 16 bases lay between the germline ends.